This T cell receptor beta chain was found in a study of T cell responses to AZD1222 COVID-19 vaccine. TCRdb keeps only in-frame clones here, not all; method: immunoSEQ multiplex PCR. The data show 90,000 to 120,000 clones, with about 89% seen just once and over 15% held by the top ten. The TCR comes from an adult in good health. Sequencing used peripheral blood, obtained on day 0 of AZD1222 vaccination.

Written as DNA, the CDR3 is TGTGCCACCCTAGGATGGATTCCTAACTATGGCTACACCTTC. Its protein product is CATLGWIPNYGYTF. The chain employs TRBV19 and TRBJ1-2, with unresolved D. This CDR3 has 14 residues. In germline, CDR1 is LNHDA, CDR2 SQIVND (reference sequence). The V end was cut by 10 bases, the J end by 0 bases, with 15 bases between.